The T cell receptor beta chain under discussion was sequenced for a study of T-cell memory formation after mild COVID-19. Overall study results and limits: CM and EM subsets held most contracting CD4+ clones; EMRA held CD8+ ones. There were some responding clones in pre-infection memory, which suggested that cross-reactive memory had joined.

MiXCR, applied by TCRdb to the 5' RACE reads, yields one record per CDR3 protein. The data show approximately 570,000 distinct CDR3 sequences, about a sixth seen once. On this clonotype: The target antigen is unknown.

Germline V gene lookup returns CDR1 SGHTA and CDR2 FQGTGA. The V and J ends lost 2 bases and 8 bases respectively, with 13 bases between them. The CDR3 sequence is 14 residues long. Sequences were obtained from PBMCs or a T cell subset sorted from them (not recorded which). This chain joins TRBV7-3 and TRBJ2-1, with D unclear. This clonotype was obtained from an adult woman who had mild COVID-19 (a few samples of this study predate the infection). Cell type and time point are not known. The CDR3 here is CASSLVGSSHEQFF. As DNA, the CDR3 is TGTGCCAGCAGCTTAGTCGGTAGCTCCCATGAGCAGTTCTTC.